This T cell receptor beta chain was identified during a study of cytomegalovirus exposure and HLA in healthy donors. Study at large: Most donors, roughly 82% of some 400 genotyped, fell in the Caucasian-associated ancestry cluster.

PCR primers comprised 60 Vbeta and 13 Jbeta primers. Assay used: immunoSEQ multiplex PCR; TCRdb lists only in-frame clones, some missing. The sample contains 100,000 to 150,000 clones, roughly 74% of which appear only once. V trimming: 0 bases; J trimming: 5 bases; junction bases outside the gene matches: 5. The CDR3 length is 16 residues. Germline lookup yields CDR1 MNHNY and CDR2 SVGAGI (reference sequence). The specimen sequenced was PBMCs. The receptor comes from a middle-aged man in good health and CMV-seropositive. The chain recombines TRBV6-6 with TRBJ2-3, with TRBD2 matching over 10 bases. CDR3: CASSYSLPSGRDTQYF. Here the CDR3 DNA reads TGTGCCAGCAGTTACTCGTTACCTAGCGGGAGAGATACGCAGTATTTT.